This TCR beta chain stems from a study of T cells in Graves' hyperthyroidism and ophthalmopathy. RNA transcripts were the template for amplifying TCR beta CDR3 regions. HTBI primers were the set used in a first-round RT-PCR of the TCR CDR3. Using its own MiXCR run on the multiplex PCR reads, TCRdb lists one record per CDR3 protein. The sample has 130,000 to 150,000 distinct CDR3 sequences, roughly a fifth seen once. The sample taken for sequencing was blood. This clonotype was obtained from a woman in her 50s with Graves' hyperthyroidism that later progressed to Graves' ophthalmopathy.

The CDR3 loop reads CASSEGLAGGEYKPEQYF. CDR3 sequence (DNA): TGTGCCAGCAGTGAAGGCTTAGCGGGAGGGGAGTACAAGCCTGAGCAGTACTTC. The rearrangement links TRBV2 to TRBJ2-7, with 11 nucleotides matching TRBD2. Germline V gene lookup returns CDR1 SNHLY and CDR2 FYNNEI. CDR3 length equals 18 residues. The ends lost 1 base at V and 7 bases at J; junction bases unmatched: 15.